Listed here are 14 T cell receptor beta chains from one sample, sequenced in a study of shared clonotypes between healthy human individuals. Assay: immunoSEQ multiplex PCR; the TCRdb copy retains only in-frame clones and omits some. The data show about 1,800,000 clones, about 95% seen once. The naive CD8 population came from CD45RO-negative cells selected for CCR7, without terminally differentiated effector memory CD45RA+ cells. The specimen sequenced was naive CD8+ T cells sorted from blood. The origin of the receptors is a man younger than 35 in good health.

With respect to this clone: Relative to the germline gene, one junction end is altered; a read error may explain this. The rearrangement uses TRBV14 and TRBJ1-1; the match to TRBD1 covers 7 bases. The CDR3 contains 17 residues. CDR1 SGHDN and CDR2 FVKESK come from the germline V gene. The CDR3 here is CASSKDTGAFMNTEAFF. CDR3 in DNA: TGTGCCAGCAGCAAAGATACAGGGGCCTTTATGAACACTGAAGCTTTCTTT.

This chain links TRBV4-3 with TRBJ2-1; 8 nucleotides align to TRBD2. V shed 0 bases and J 3 bases; nucleotides not matched to a gene: 7. The CDR3 is 17 residues long. Germline V gene data show CDR1 as LGHNA and CDR2 as YSLEER. CDR3 residues: CASSQDESSGFYNEQFF. In nucleotides, the CDR3 is TGCGCCAGCAGCCAAGATGAGTCTAGCGGGTTCTACAATGAGCAGTTCTTC.

The CDR3 DNA sequence: TGTGCCAGCAGTTTATATGAGGCTGACTTCTACTCTGGAAACACCATATATTTT. Translating gives CASSLYEADFYSGNTIYF. The chain recombines TRBV28 with TRBJ1-3; D gene ambiguous. This CDR3 has 18 amino acids. Trimming left V 1 base short and J 0 bases short, with 16 bases between. CDR1 is MDHEN and CDR2 is SYDVKM in the germline V gene.

The chain links TRBV18 to TRBJ1-2, with no clear D. The V end lost 3 bases, the J end lost 4 bases, and 21 bases lay between the germline ends. CDR1 is KGHSH and CDR2 is LQKENI in the germline V gene. The CDR3 totals 17 residues. This CDR3 is CASSPDTGGIYAYGYTF. The CDR3, as DNA: TGTGCCAGCTCACCGGATACGGGTGGGATATATGCCTATGGCTACACCTTC.

This clone was counted a few times. V and J are TRBV6-5 and TRBJ2-7, with TRBD1 identical over 7 bases. This CDR3 is built from 14 residues. V gave up 6 bases and J gave up 2 bases; unmatched junction bases: 7. The V gene's germline CDR1 is MNHEY and CDR2 SVGAGI. CDR3 DNA sequence: TGTGCCAGCAGGCGCCACACAGGGGCCTACGAGCAGTACTTC. Amino acids: CASRRHTGAYEQYF.

V is TRBV5-1 and J is TRBJ1-1; the D is unclear. From germline, CDR1 is SGHRS and CDR2 YFSETQ. Trimming cost V 2 bases and J 6 bases, with 11 bases left between them. The CDR3 is made up of 13 amino acids. The CDR3 bases are TGCGCCAGCAGCTTTGGGAGTAGCCCTGAAGCTTTCTTT. Protein sequence: CASSFGSSPEAFF.

This sequence joins TRBV4-1 and TRBJ2-7, with D hard to call. Germline assignment: CDR1 MGHRA and CDR2 YSYEKL. V was clipped by 0 bases and J by 0 bases, with 12 bases between them. This CDR3 has 16 residues. In nucleotides, the CDR3 is TGCGCCAGCAGCCAAGATGCCAGTCTCCTCTCCTACGAGCAGTACTTC. Translated, it gives CASSQDASLLSYEQYF.

The chain joins TRBV6-6 to TRBJ2-1; D remains ambiguous. The germline CDR1 and CDR2 sequences are MNHNY and SVGAGI (reference sequence). The CDR3 extends over 12 amino acids. Deletions cut 6 bases from V and 3 bases from J, with 6 bases between. The CDR3 DNA reads TGTGCCAGCAGGGCCAACTACAATGAGCAGTTCTTC. This codes for CASRANYNEQFF.

The CDR3 sequence is CASSLAPRDTYNSPLHF. CDR3 nucleotide sequence: TGTGCCAGCAGCTTAGCCCCTCGGGACACTTATAATTCACCCCTCCACTTT. The chain recombines TRBV11-2 with TRBJ1-6; D perhaps matches TRBD1 (6 bases). The V end was cut by 1 base, the J end by 4 bases, with 14 bases between. The germline CDR1 and CDR2 sequences are SGHAT and FQNNGV. CDR3 length: 17 residues.

The V gene is TRBV28, the J gene TRBJ2-2, with D perhaps matching TRBD1 (6 bases). The germline V gene encodes CDR1 MDHEN and CDR2 SYDVKM. This CDR3 region has 18 residues. Deletions cut 10 bases from V and 6 bases from J, with 30 bases between. This CDR3 reads CATLPSGRDTALAGELFF. The CDR3 DNA sequence: TGTGCCACCCTACCCTCCGGTAGGGACACAGCGCTCGCCGGGGAGCTGTTTTTT.

The chain employs TRBV7-9 and TRBJ1-4, with 8 bases lining up with TRBD1. The CDR3 runs 15 residues. V lost 5 bases to trimming and J lost 8 bases; unmatched junction nucleotides: 10. CDR1 and CDR2 from the germline V gene are SEHNR and FQNEAQ (reference sequence). The CDR3 sequence is CASSRRGRGQEKLFF. In nucleotides, the CDR3 is TGTGCCAGCAGCCGCCGGGGCAGGGGGCAGGAAAAACTGTTTTTT. The full variable domain, rest sourced from reference TRBV7-9 and TRBJ1-4, is DTGVSQNPRHKITKRGQNVTFRCDPISEHNRLYWYRQTLGQGPEFLTYFQNEAQLEKSRLLSDRFSAERPKGSFSTLEIQRTEQGDSAMYLCASSRRGRGQEKLFFGSGTQLSVL.

V and J are TRBV28 and TRBJ1-1; 12 bases agree with TRBD1. V gave up 4 bases and J gave up 1 base; unmatched junction bases: 22. CDR3 length equals 22 residues. The germline V gene encodes CDR1 MDHEN and CDR2 SYDVKM. In nucleotides, the CDR3 is TGTGCCAGCAGTTATGCCGGGACAGGGGGCGGGGGCGTCACGGCGGGGAACACTGAAGCTTTCTTT. Protein sequence: CASSYAGTGGGGVTAGNTEAFF.

This chain connects TRBV30 to TRBJ2-3; 10 positions agree with TRBD2. Germline values: CDR1 GTSNPN, CDR2 SVGIG (reference sequence). CDR3 length equals 17 residues. The CDR3 bases are TGTGCAGCGAGGGGGCTAGCGGGGGCCGGGCTCACAGATACGCAGTATTTT. Protein sequence: CAARGLAGAGLTDTQYF. Filled out from reference TRBV30 and TRBJ2-3, the complete variable domain reads SQTIHQWPATLVQPVGSPLSLECTVEGTSNPNLYWYRQAAGRGLQLLFYSVGIGQISSEVPQNLSASRPQDRQFILSSKKLLLSDSGFYLCAARGLAGAGLTDTQYFGPGTRLTVL.

This rearrangement joins TRBV12-5 to TRBJ1-2; perhaps TRBD1 as D (6 bases). The V and J ends lost 6 bases and 7 bases respectively, with 15 bases between them. The CDR3 has 13 residues. CDR1 LGHNT and CDR2 FRNRAP come from the germline V gene. The CDR3 nucleotides are TGTGCTAGTGGCTCCTCTACAGGGTTTGGCTACACCTTC. Protein sequence: CASGSSTGFGYTF.